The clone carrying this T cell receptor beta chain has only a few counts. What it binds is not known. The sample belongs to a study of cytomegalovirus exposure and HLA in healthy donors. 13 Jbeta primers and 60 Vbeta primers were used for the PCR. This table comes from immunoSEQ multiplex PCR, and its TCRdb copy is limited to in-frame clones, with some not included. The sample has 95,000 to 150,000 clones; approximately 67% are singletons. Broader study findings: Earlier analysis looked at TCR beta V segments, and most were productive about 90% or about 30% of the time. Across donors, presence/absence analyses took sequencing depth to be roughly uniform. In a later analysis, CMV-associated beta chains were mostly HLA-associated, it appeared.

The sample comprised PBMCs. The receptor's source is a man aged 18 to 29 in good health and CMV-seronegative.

CDR3 residues: CSVVDRGSYEQYF. CDR3 nucleotide sequence: TGCAGCGTTGTTGACAGGGGAAGCTACGAGCAGTACTTC. The chain uses TRBV29-1 and TRBJ2-7; 8 bases line up with TRBD1. The J segment lost 3 bases and the V segment lost 4 bases, leaving 5 bases of the junction unmatched. The CDR3 consists of 13 residues. Germline loops: CDR1 SQVTM, CDR2 ANQGSEA.